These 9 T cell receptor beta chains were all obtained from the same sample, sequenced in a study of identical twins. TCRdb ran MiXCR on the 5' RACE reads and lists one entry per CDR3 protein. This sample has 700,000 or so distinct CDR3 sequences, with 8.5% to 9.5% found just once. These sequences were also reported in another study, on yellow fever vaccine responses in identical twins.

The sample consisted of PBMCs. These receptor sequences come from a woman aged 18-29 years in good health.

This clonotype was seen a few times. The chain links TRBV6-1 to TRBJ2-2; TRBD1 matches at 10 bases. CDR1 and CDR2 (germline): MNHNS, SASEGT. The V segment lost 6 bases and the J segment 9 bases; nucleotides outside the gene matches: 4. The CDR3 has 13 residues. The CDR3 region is CASRETGGRELFF. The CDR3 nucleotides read TGTGCCAGCAGAGAGACAGGGGGCCGGGAGCTGTTTTTT.

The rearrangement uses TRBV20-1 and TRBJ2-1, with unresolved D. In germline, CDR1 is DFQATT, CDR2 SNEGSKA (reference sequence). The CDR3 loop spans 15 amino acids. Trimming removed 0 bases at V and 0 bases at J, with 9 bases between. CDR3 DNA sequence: TGCAGTGCTAGAGAGCGGAAAAGCTCCTACAATGAGCAGTTCTTC. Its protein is CSARERKSSYNEQFF.

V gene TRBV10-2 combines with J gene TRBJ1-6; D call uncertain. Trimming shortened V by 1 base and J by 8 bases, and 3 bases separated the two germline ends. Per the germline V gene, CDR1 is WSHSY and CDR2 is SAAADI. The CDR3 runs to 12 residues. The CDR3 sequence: CASSEWDSPLHF. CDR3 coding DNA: TGCGCCAGCAGTGAGTGGGATTCACCCCTCCACTTT.

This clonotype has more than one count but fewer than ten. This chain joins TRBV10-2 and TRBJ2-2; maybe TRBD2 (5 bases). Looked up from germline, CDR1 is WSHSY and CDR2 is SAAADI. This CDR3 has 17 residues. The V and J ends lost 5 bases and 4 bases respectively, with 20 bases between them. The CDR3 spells CASSHSPRGPGTGELFF. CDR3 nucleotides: TGCGCCAGCAGTCATTCCCCCCGCGGGCCCGGCACCGGGGAGCTGTTTTTT.

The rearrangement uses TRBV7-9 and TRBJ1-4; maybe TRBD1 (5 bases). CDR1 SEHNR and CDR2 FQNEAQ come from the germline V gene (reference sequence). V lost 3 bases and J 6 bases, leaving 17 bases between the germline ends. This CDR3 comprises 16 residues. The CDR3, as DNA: TGTGCCAGCAGCTTGATTGTAAGGGGTAACGATGAAAAACTGTTTTTT. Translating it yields CASSLIVRGNDEKLFF.

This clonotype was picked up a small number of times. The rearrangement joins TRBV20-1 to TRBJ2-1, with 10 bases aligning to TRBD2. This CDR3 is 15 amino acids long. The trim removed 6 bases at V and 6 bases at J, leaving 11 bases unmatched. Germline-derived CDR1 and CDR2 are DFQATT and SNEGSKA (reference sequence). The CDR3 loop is CSARPAGGSINEQFF. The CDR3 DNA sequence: TGCAGTGCGAGACCAGCGGGAGGGTCCATCAATGAGCAGTTCTTC.

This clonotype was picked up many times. In DNA form, the CDR3 reads TGTGCCACCAGTACGCGGGCTTCAATAGATACGCAGTATTTT. This gives the protein CATSTRASIDTQYF. The chain uses TRBV24-1 and TRBJ2-3; weak D call: TRBD2 (5 bases). The V and J ends lost 6 bases and 5 bases respectively, with 14 bases between them. This CDR3 has 14 amino acids. Per the germline V gene, CDR1 is KGHDR and CDR2 is SFDVKD.

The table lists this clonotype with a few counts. CDR3 amino acids: CASSQVMEKLFF. The DNA of the CDR3 is TGTGCCAGCAGCCAAGTCATGGAAAAACTGTTTTTT. The V and J genes are TRBV3-1 and TRBJ1-4; D is undetermined. Trimming removed 1 base from V and 8 bases from J, with 5 bases in between. This CDR3 is built from 12 residues. In germline, CDR1 is LGHDT, CDR2 YNNKEL (reference sequence). The whole variable domain, remainder taken from reference TRBV3-1 and TRBJ1-4, is DTAVSQTPKYLVTQMGNDKSIKCEQNLGHDTMYWYKQDSKKFLKIMFSYNNKELIINETVPNRFSPKSPDKAHLNLHINSLELGDSAVYFCASSQVMEKLFFGSGTQLSVL.

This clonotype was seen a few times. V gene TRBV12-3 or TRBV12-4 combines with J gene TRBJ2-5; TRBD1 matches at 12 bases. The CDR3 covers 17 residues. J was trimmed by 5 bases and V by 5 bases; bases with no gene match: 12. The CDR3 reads CASSPRPGQGALETQYF. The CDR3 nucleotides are TGTGCCAGCAGTCCGAGACCGGGACAGGGGGCGCTTGAGACCCAGTACTTC.